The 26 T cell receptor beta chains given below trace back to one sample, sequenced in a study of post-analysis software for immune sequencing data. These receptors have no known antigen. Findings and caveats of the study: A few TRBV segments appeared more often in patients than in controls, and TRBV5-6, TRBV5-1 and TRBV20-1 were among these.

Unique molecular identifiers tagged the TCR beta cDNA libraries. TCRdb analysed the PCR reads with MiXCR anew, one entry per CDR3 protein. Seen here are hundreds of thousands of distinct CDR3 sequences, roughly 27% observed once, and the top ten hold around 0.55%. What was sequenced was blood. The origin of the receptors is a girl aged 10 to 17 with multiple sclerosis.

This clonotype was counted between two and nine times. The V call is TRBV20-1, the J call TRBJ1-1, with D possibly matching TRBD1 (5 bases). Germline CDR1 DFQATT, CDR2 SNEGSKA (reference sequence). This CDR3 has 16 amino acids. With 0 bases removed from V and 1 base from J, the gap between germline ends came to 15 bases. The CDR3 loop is CSARDYMRGPNTEAFF. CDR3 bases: TGCAGTGCTAGAGATTATATGAGGGGCCCGAACACTGAAGCTTTCTTT.

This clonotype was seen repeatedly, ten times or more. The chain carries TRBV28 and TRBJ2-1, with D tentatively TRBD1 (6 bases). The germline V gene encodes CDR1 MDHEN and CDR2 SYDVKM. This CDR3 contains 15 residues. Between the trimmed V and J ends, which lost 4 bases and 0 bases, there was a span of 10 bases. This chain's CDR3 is CASSSGQSSYNEQFF. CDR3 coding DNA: TGTGCCAGCAGTTCTGGACAGAGCTCCTACAATGAGCAGTTCTTC.

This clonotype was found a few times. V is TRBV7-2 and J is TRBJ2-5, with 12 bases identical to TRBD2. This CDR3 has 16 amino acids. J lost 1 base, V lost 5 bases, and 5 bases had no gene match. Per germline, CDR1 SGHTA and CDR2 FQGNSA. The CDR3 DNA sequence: TGTGCCAGCAGCCCCGGGACTAGCGGGTTCCAAGAGACCCAGTACTTC. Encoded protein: CASSPGTSGFQETQYF.

CDR3 DNA: TGTGCCAGCAGCTTAGTAACGGGACAGGGGTGGACTGAAGCTTTCTTT. It translates to CASSLVTGQGWTEAFF. J is TRBJ1-1 and V is TRBV7-2; 10 nucleotides align to TRBD1. The CDR3 is 16 amino acids. Looked up from germline, CDR1 is SGHTA and CDR2 is FQGNSA. V was clipped by 1 base and J by 5 bases; unmatched bases: 7.

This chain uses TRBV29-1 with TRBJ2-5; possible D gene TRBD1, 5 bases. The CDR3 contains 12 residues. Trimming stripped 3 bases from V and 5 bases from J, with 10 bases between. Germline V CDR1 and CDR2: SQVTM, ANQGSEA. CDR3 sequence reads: CSVDMGPETQYF. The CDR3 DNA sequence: TGCAGCGTTGATATGGGGCCGGAGACCCAGTACTTC. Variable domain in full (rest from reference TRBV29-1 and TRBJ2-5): SAVISQKPSRDICQRGTSLTIQCQVDSQVTMMFWYRQQPGQSLTLIATANQGSEATYESGFVIDKFPISRPNLTFSTLTVSNMSPEDSSIYLCSVDMGPETQYFGPGTRLLVL.

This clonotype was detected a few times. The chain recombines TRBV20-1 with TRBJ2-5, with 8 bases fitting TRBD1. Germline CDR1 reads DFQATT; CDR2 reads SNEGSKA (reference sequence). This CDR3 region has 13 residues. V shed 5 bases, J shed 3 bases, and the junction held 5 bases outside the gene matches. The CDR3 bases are TGCAGTGCTCTTAAGGACAGGGAAGAGACCCAGTACTTC. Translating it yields CSALKDREETQYF.

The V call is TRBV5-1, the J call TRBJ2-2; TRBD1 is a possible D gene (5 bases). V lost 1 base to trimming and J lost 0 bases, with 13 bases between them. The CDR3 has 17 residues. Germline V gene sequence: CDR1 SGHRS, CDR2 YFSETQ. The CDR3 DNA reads TGCGCCAGCAGCTTGAGGTCACGACAGTCGAACACCGGGGAGCTGTTTTTT. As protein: CASSLRSRQSNTGELFF. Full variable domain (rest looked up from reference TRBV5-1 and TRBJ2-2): KAGVTQTPRYLIKTRGQQVTLSCSPISGHRSVSWYQQTPGQGLQFLFEYFSETQRNKGNFPGRFSGRQFSNSRSEMNVSTLELGDSALYLCASSLRSRQSNTGELFFGEGSRLTVL.

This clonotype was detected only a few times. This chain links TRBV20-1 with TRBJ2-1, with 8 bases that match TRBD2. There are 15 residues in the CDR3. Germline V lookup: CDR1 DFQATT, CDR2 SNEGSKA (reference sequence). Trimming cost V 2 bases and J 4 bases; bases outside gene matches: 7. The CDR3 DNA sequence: TGCAGTGCTAGACCTGGGACTAGTCCTTACAATGAGCAGTTCTTC. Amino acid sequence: CSARPGTSPYNEQFF.

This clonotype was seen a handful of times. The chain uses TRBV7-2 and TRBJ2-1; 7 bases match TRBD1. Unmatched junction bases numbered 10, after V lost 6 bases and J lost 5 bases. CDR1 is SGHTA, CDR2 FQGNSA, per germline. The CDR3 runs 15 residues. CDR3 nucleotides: TGTGCCAGCAGTCCACAGACAGGGTTGAACAATGAGCAGTTCTTC. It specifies CASSPQTGLNNEQFF.

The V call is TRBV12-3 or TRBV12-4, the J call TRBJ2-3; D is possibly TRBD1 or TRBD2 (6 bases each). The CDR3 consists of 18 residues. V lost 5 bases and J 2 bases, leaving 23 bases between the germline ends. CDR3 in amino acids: CASSPGASVPLITDTQYF. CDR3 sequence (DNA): TGTGCCAGCAGTCCGGGGGCTAGCGTACCACTTATCACAGATACGCAGTATTTT.

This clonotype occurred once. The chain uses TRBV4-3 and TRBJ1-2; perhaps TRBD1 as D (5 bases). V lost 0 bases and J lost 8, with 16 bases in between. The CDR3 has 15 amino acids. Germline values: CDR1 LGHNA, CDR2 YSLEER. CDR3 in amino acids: CASSQDIMGPGGYTF. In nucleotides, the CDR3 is TGCGCCAGCAGCCAAGATATAATGGGGCCGGGGGGCTACACCTTC.

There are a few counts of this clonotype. The CDR3 coding sequence is TGTGCCAGCAGTTTTTCGGGGGGCGGCAATCAGCCCCAGCATTTT. It codes for CASSFSGGGNQPQHF. This chain connects TRBV12-3 or TRBV12-4 to TRBJ1-5; D perhaps matches TRBD1 (6 bases). The CDR3 is made up of 15 amino acids. V lost 3 bases to trimming and J lost 2 bases, with 11 bases between them.

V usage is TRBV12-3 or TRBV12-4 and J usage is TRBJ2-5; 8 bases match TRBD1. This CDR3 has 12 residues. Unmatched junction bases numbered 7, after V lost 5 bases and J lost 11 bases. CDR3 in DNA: TGTGCCAGCAGTATGGACAGGGTTGAGCAGTACTTC. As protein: CASSMDRVEQYF.

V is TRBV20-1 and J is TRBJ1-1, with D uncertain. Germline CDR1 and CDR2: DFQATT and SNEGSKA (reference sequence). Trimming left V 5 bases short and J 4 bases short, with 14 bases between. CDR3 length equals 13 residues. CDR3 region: CSAVGWAGTEAFF. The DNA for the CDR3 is TGCAGTGCTGTTGGATGGGCTGGCACTGAAGCTTTCTTT.

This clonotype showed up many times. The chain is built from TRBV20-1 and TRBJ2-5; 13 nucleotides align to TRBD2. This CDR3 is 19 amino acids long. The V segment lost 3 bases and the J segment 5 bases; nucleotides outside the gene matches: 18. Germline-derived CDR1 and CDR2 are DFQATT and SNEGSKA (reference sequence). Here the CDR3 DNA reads TGCAGTGCTAGGCCCGGGACTAGCGGGATTCTCACTCTTCTGGAGACCCAGTACTTC. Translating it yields CSARPGTSGILTLLETQYF.

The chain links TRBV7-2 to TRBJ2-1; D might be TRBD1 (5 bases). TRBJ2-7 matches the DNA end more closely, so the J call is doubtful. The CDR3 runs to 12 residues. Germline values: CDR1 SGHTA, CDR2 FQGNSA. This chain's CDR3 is CASKTVMREQYF. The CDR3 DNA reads TGTGCCAGCAAGACAGTGATGCGCGAGCAGTACTTC.

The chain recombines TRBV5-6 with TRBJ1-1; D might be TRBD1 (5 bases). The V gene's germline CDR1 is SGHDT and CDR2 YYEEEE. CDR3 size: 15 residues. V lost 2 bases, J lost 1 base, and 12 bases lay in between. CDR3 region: CASSLRAGKNTEAFF. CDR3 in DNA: TGTGCCAGCAGCTTAAGGGCAGGGAAGAACACTGAAGCTTTCTTT. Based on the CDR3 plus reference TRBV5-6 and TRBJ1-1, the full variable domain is DAGVTQSPTHLIKTRGQQVTLRCSPKSGHDTVSWYQQALGQGPQFIFQYYEEEERQRGNFPDRFSGHQFPNYSSELNVNALLLGDSALYLCASSLRAGKNTEAFFGQGTRLTVV.

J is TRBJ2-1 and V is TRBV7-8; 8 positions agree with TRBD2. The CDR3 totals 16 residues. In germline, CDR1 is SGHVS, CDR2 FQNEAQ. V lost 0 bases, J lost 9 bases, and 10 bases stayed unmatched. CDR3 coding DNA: TGTGCCAGCAGCTTAGCGGGACTAGAGGGAGGGGGTGAGCAGTTCTTC. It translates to CASSLAGLEGGGEQFF.

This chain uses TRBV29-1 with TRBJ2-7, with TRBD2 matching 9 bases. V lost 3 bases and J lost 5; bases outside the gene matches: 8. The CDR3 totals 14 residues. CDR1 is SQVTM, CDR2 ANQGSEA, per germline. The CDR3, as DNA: TGCAGCGTTGATTATGCGGGAGGGCCTAACGAGCAGTACTTC. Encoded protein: CSVDYAGGPNEQYF.

CDR3 protein: CASSPFSGVTDTQYF. For the CDR3, the DNA is TGTGCCAGCAGTCCATTTAGCGGGGTGACAGATACGCAGTATTTT. This chain connects TRBV7-2 to TRBJ2-3; TRBD2 matches 8 bases. Germline V CDR1 and CDR2: SGHTA, FQGNSA. With V trimmed by 6 bases and J by 3 bases, 8 bases remained unmatched. This CDR3 contains 15 residues.

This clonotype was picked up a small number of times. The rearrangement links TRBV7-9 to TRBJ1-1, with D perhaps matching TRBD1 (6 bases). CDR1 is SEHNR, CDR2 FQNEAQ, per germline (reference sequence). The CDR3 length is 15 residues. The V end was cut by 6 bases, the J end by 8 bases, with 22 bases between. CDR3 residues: CASSHLGGIWKEAFF. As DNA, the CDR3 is TGTGCCAGCAGTCACCTAGGGGGGATTTGGAAAGAAGCTTTCTTT.

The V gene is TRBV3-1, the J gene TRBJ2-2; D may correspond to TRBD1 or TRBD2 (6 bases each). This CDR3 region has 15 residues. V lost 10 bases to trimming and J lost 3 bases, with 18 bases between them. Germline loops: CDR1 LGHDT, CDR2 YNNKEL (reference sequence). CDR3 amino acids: CATGGGIGDTGELFF. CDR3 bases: TGTGCCACCGGGGGCGGGATAGGGGACACCGGGGAGCTGTTTTTT.

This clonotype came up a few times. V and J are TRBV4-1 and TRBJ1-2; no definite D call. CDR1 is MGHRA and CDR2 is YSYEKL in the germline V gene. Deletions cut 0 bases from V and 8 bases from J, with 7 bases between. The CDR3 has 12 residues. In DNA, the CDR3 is TGCGCCAGCAGCCAAGATCCCGCGGGCTACACCTTC. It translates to CASSQDPAGYTF.

CDR3 in DNA: TGCGCCAGCAGCTTGGCCGTTGGACTAGCGGGAGTTGGCGAGCAGTTCTTC. It specifies CASSLAVGLAGVGEQFF. The rearrangement links TRBV5-1 to TRBJ2-1; 13 nucleotides match TRBD2. The CDR3 has 17 amino acids. V gave up 0 bases and J gave up 10 bases; unmatched junction bases: 10. The germline V gene encodes CDR1 SGHRS and CDR2 YFSETQ.

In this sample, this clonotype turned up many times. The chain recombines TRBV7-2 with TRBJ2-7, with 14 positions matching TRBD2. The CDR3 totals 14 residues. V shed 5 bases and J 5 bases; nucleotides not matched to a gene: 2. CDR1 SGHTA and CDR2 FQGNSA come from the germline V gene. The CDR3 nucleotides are TGTGCCAGCAGCGCGGGACTAGCGGGAGACGAGCAGTACTTC. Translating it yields CASSAGLAGDEQYF.

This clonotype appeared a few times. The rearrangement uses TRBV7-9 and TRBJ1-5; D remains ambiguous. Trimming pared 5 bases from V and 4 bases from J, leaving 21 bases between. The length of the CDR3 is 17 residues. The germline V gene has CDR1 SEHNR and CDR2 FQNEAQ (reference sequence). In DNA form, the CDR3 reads TGTGCCAGCAGCCCCGCCGGGCGCGGAGTGGGTAATCAGCCCCAGCATTTT. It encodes CASSPAGRGVGNQPQHF.